The sample holds a few counts of the clone carrying this TCR beta chain. Its antigen is unknown. Three rounds of nested PCR, following a modified ARM-PCR protocol, produced the TCRbeta library. TCRdb re-derived calls from the multiplex PCR reads in MiXCR, one entry per CDR3 protein. The sample holds 68,000 or so distinct CDR3 sequences, roughly three fifths seen once. These data are taken from a study of tumor and adjacent non-tumor tissue in lung cancer. The wider study: Each sample yielded about 4.17 million productive TCRbeta reads on average.

General study findings and limits: Tumor tissue had significantly higher TCR diversity than normal lung.

Trimming removed 3 bases from V and 2 bases from J, with 12 bases in between. CDR3 size: 14 residues. Germline loops: CDR1 DFQATT, CDR2 SNEGSKA (reference sequence). RNA was extracted from bulk tissue without any cell sorting. Sequenced sample: lung tumor tissue. This clonotype originated in a man in his fifties or sixties with non-small cell lung cancer. V gene TRBV20-1 combines with J gene TRBJ2-3; D tentatively reads TRBD1 or TRBD2 (5 bases each). The chain's CDR3 is CSASGGILTDTQYF. The CDR3 DNA sequence: TGCAGTGCTAGTGGGGGAATACTCACAGATACGCAGTATTTT.